This TCR beta chain was documented in a study of memory CD4+ T cells and cytomegalovirus serostatus. In the case of this clone: Its antigen is not known.

The sort gate was single viable CD3+CD4+CD8-CD45RO+ cells for memory CD4+ T cells. Serum IgG to CMV pp150, pp28, p38 and p52 defined serostatus. Study findings and constraints: Each of approximately 61 CMV-associated TCRbeta sequences occurred in one to five individuals.

CDR1 and CDR2 from the germline V gene are SGHVS and FQNEAQ. V lost 0 bases, J lost 3 bases, and 6 bases stayed unmatched. CDR3 size: 17 residues. Clones were sequenced by immunoSEQ multiplex PCR, and TCRdb holds only the in-frame ones, with some missing. Of about 58,000 clones in the sample, approximately 77% were seen once. The TCR was taken from an adult in good health and CMV-seronegative. Some clones in this sample may be carry-over from other donors' samples. This rearrangement joins TRBV7-8 to TRBJ2-2, with 8 bases aligning to TRBD2. Sequencing was carried out using memory CD4+ T cells from blood. CDR3 in DNA: TGTGCCAGCAGCTTAGCGGCCGGGACTAGACACACCGGGGAGCTGTTTTTT. This codes for CASSLAAGTRHTGELFF. Supplemented by reference TRBV7-8 and TRBJ2-2, the full variable domain reads GAGVSQSPRYKVAKRGQDVALRCDPISGHVSLFWYQQALGQGPEFLTYFQNEAQLDKSGLPSDRFFAERPEGSVSTLKIQRTQQEDSAVYLCASSLAAGTRHTGELFFGEGSRLTVL.